These T cell receptor beta chains were read from a single sample in a study of blood T cell repertoires in COVID-19. The method was immunoSEQ multiplex PCR; TCRdb's version includes in-frame clones alone and lacks a portion of them. The sample has 100,000 to 150,000 clones; around 86% are singletons. What was sequenced was peripheral blood. Source of these receptors: a man at least 80 years old with active or convalescent COVID-19. The CDR3 runs from the conserved cysteine through the conserved F or W. A D gene is named only where the DNA matches it firmly. Clone size appears in some rows only: once, few, many, or a class for an expanded clone.

d_gene: -
v_gene: TRBV10-3
j_gene: TRBJ2-2
abundance: once
CDR3aa: CASQRATNTGELFF

d_gene: -
v_gene: TRBV9
j_gene: TRBJ2-5
abundance: -
CDR3aa: CASSVAAQLNQETQYF

d_gene: TRBD1
v_gene: TRBV5-1
j_gene: TRBJ2-7
abundance: -
CDR3aa: CASTWDSWSYEQYF

d_gene: -
v_gene: TRBV6-6
j_gene: TRBJ1-5
abundance: few
CDR3aa: CASRFFGANQPQHF

d_gene: -
v_gene: TRBV9
j_gene: TRBJ2-1
abundance: -
CDR3aa: CASSVNERVNEQFF

d_gene: TRBD2
v_gene: TRBV7-2
j_gene: TRBJ2-3
abundance: -
CDR3aa: CASSADRGGADTQYF

d_gene: -
v_gene: TRBV6-5
j_gene: TRBJ1-3
abundance: -
CDR3aa: CASSSRGHSGNTIYF

d_gene: -
v_gene: TRBV6-5
j_gene: TRBJ1-2
abundance: -
CDR3aa: CASIPGREKGYGYTF

d_gene: TRBD2
v_gene: TRBV7-3
j_gene: TRBJ2-3
abundance: -
CDR3aa: CASSLIVLRGGKDTQYF

d_gene: -
v_gene: TRBV4-2
j_gene: TRBJ1-5
abundance: -
CDR3aa: CASSPETGRDQPQHF

d_gene: -
v_gene: TRBV7-2
j_gene: TRBJ1-3
abundance: -
CDR3aa: CASSLGGGISGNTIYF

d_gene: TRBD2
v_gene: TRBV5-5
j_gene: TRBJ2-2
abundance: -
CDR3aa: CASSLGASGGAGGTGELFF

d_gene: -
v_gene: TRBV10-3
j_gene: TRBJ1-6
abundance: -
CDR3aa: CAISEGGSSSSYNSPLHF

d_gene: TRBD2
v_gene: TRBV7-2
j_gene: TRBJ2-1
abundance: -
CDR3aa: CASNALGGDYNEQFF

d_gene: TRBD1
v_gene: TRBV29-1
j_gene: TRBJ2-7
abundance: -
CDR3aa: CSVLPRTGYEQYF

d_gene: -
v_gene: TRBV7-2
j_gene: TRBJ2-1
abundance: -
CDR3aa: CASSSGLIGYNEQFF

d_gene: TRBD1
v_gene: TRBV5-1
j_gene: TRBJ2-2
abundance: -
CDR3aa: CASSLGDRGFNGGELFF

d_gene: TRBD1
v_gene: TRBV6-5
j_gene: TRBJ1-6
abundance: -
CDR3aa: CASSYSTGVSSPLHF

d_gene: -
v_gene: TRBV9
j_gene: TRBJ2-5
abundance: -
CDR3aa: CASSVEGRGEETQYF

d_gene: -
v_gene: TRBV2
j_gene: TRBJ2-7
abundance: few
CDR3aa: CASSEVPGYEQYF

d_gene: -
v_gene: TRBV2
j_gene: TRBJ2-7
abundance: -
CDR3aa: CASSEGRGNEQYF

d_gene: -
v_gene: TRBV20-1
j_gene: TRBJ2-5
abundance: -
CDR3aa: CSASPEEAQYF

d_gene: TRBD2
v_gene: TRBV11-2
j_gene: TRBJ2-1
abundance: -
CDR3aa: CASSLRSSGIRNNEQFF

d_gene: TRBD1
v_gene: TRBV10-3
j_gene: TRBJ2-7
abundance: -
CDR3aa: CAALRDREGYEQYF

d_gene: -
v_gene: TRBV7-2
j_gene: TRBJ1-6
abundance: -
CDR3aa: CASSTRTVGNSPLHF

d_gene: TRBD1
v_gene: TRBV7-9
j_gene: TRBJ2-5
abundance: -
CDR3aa: CASSFWTGGEETQYF

d_gene: TRBD1
v_gene: TRBV10-2
j_gene: TRBJ2-7
abundance: -
CDR3aa: CASRDGQGRNEQYF

d_gene: -
v_gene: TRBV5-1
j_gene: TRBJ1-4
abundance: few
CDR3aa: CASSPSQSSDEKLFF

d_gene: TRBD1
v_gene: TRBV5-1
j_gene: TRBJ1-2
abundance: -
CDR3aa: CAIPSARGNGYTF

d_gene: TRBD1
v_gene: TRBV11-3
j_gene: TRBJ1-1
abundance: -
CDR3aa: CASSLDRSTEAFF

d_gene: TRBD1
v_gene: TRBV12-3/TRBV12-4
j_gene: TRBJ2-1
abundance: -
CDR3aa: CASSGQGAGEQFF

d_gene: TRBD2
v_gene: TRBV7-3
j_gene: TRBJ2-1
abundance: -
CDR3aa: CASSLRGPGTSGRRYNEQFF

d_gene: -
v_gene: TRBV11-3
j_gene: TRBJ1-1
abundance: -
CDR3aa: CASSPRQDTEAFF

d_gene: -
v_gene: TRBV18
j_gene: TRBJ2-2
abundance: -
CDR3aa: CASSPGSGANTGELFF

d_gene: -
v_gene: TRBV20-1
j_gene: TRBJ2-5
abundance: -
CDR3aa: CSAYLQEAQYF

d_gene: -
v_gene: TRBV6-2/TRBV6-3
j_gene: TRBJ2-7
abundance: once
CDR3aa: CASSWETGGFSYEQYF